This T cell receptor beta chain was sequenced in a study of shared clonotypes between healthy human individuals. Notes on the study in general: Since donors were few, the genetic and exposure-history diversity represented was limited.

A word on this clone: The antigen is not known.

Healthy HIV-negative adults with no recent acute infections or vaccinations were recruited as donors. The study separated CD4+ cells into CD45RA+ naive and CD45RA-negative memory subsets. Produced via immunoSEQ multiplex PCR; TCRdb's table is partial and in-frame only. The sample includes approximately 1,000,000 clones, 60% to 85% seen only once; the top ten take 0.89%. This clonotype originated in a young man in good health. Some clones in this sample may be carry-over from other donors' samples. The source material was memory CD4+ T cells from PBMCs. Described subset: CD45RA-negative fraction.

CDR3 protein: CASSLEARRVGELFF. In nucleotides, the CDR3 is TGTGCCAGCAGCTTAGAGGCCCGCCGTGTCGGGGAGCTGTTTTTT. The chain combines TRBV7-6 with TRBJ2-2; D call uncertain. Per germline, CDR1 SGHVS and CDR2 FNYEAQ. The CDR3 is 15 residues long. V dropped 1 base and J dropped 7 bases, with 13 bases sitting between them.